The rows below give T cell receptor beta chains drawn from one sample of a study of cytomegalovirus exposure and HLA in healthy donors. The method was immunoSEQ multiplex PCR; TCRdb's version includes in-frame clones alone and lacks a portion of them. The sample records 93,000 or so clones, roughly 70% being singletons. Sequencing was performed on PBMCs. These receptors were collected from a woman aged 45-65 years in good health and CMV-seronegative. Both conserved end residues are part of each CDR3. A D gene is named only where the DNA matches it firmly. Rows give clone size only sometimes, using once, few, many, or a class for an expanded clone.

TRBJ2-1 TRBV7-8 TRBD2 17 . TGTGCCAGCAGCTTAGCGAGGGTAGCGGGAGGGTACAATGAGCAGTTCTTC CASSLARVAGGYNEQFF
TRBJ2-2 TRBV4-3 . 16 . TGCGCCAGCAGCCGGCAGGCAGGGCGAGTTGCCGGGGAGCTGTTTTTT CASSRQAGRVAGELFF
TRBJ2-4 TRBV13 TRBD2 15 . TGTGCCAGCAGCGTAGCGGGGGATAACAAAAACATTCAGTACTTC CASSVAGDNKNIQYF
TRBJ1-5 TRBV19 . 14 . TGTGCCAGTAGTATGTTACAGATGAATCAGCCCCAGCATTTT CASSMLQMNQPQHF
TRBJ2-1 TRBV6-5 . 15 few TGTGCCAGCAGGGACGACGGGAGAGAGCACAATGAGCAGTTCTTC CASRDDGREHNEQFF
TRBJ2-7 TRBV5-1 TRBD1 16 . TGCGCCAGCAGCGGGAGACAGGGGGTCCCTACTCGGGAGCAGTACTTC CASSGRQGVPTREQYF
TRBJ1-2 TRBV5-4 . 14 . TGTGCCAGCAGCTTGGACCAGGGTCACTATGGCTACACCTTC CASSLDQGHYGYTF
TRBJ2-1 TRBV5-1 . 15 few TGCGCCAGCAGCACAGGCCCTAATATTTACAATGAGCAGTTCTTC CASSTGPNIYNEQFF
TRBJ2-1 TRBV6-4 . 15 . TGTGCCAGCAGTGTGGAGAGGGTACCCTACAATGAGCAGTTCTTC CASSVERVPYNEQFF
TRBJ2-5 TRBV19 . 13 . TGTGCCAGTAGTGGGGGGAGACAAGAGACCCAGTACTTC CASSGGRQETQYF
TRBJ2-1 TRBV14 . 17 . TGTGCCAGCAGTCAAAGTCCCAGACTAACGAGTTACAATGAGCAGTTCTTC CASSQSPRLTSYNEQFF
TRBJ2-7 TRBV27 TRBD2 16 . TGTGCCAGCAGTTTAATCGGGGGACTAGCGGACTACGAGCAGTACTTC CASSLIGGLADYEQYF
TRBJ2-7 TRBV7-2 TRBD1 18 . TGTGCCAGCAGCCCCAGGGGTAGGGGTGGGACAGGGATCCACGAGCAGTACTTC CASSPRGRGGTGIHEQYF
TRBJ1-1 TRBV28 . 12 . TGTGCCAGCACGCTTTGGGGACTCGAAGCTTTCTTT CASTLWGLEAFF
TRBJ2-7 TRBV21-1 . 16 . TGTGCCAGCAGCGCATCACAGGGGGCCCCGGTCTACGAGCAGTACTTC CASSASQGAPVYEQYF
TRBJ1-2 TRBV11-2 TRBD1 15 few TGTGCCAGCAGCCACGGGACAGTTTATAACTATGGCTACACCTTC CASSHGTVYNYGYTF
TRBJ1-3 TRBV7-6 . 14 . TGTGCCAGCAGACCGGGAGGGGTCGGAAACACCATATATTTT CASRPGGVGNTIYF
TRBJ2-7 TRBV5-5 . 15 . TGTGCCAGCACCTGGGGGCAATCGCAAAACTACGAGCAGTACTTC CASTWGQSQNYEQYF
TRBJ2-7 TRBV4-2 TRBD2 17 . TGTGCCAGCAGCAGCCAAGCCCCAGCGGGGGCGGTCTACGAGCAGTACTTC CASSSQAPAGAVYEQYF
TRBJ1-1 TRBV5-1 . 13 . TGCGCCAGCAGCTTACAGGAGGGGACTGAAGCTTTCTTT CASSLQEGTEAFF
TRBJ1-2 TRBV11-2 . 13 once TGTGCCAGCAGCTCGAGGGTGATTTATGGCTACACCTTC CASSSRVIYGYTF
TRBJ1-2 TRBV27 . 13 few TGTGCCAGCAGTTTTTTGGGACATAATGGCTACACCTTC CASSFLGHNGYTF
TRBJ2-1 TRBV7-9 . 12 . TGTGCCAGCAGCCGCGCCAGGGATGAGCAGTTCTTC CASSRARDEQFF
TRBJ2-1 TRBV4-1 TRBD2 21 . TGCGCCAGCAGTCCGAAAAAGGTTCATGGGGTAGCGGGAGGTTTCTACAATGAGCAGTTCTTC CASSPKKVHGVAGGFYNEQFF
TRBJ2-3 TRBV10-2 TRBD1 14 . TGCGCCAGCAGGGACAGGGGAGGAGCAGATACGCAGTATTTT CASRDRGGADTQYF
TRBJ2-1 TRBV7-2 TRBD1 15 . TGTGCCAGCAGTCCCTCGACAGGGTCCTACAATGAGCAGTTCTTC CASSPSTGSYNEQFF
TRBJ2-2 TRBV5-4 . 15 . TGTGCCAGCAGCTTTTTTAGCGTAGACACCGGGGAGCTGTTTTTT CASSFFSVDTGELFF
TRBJ2-1 TRBV7-2 TRBD2 16 . TGTGCCAGCAGCCCTTCCCGACTAGCGGGAGGGGATGAGCAGTTCTTC CASSPSRLAGGDEQFF
TRBJ2-7 TRBV2 . 15 few TGTGCCTGCAGACTTGCAGGAGGCTCAGTTTACGAGCAGTACTTC CACRLAGGSVYEQYF
TRBJ2-7 TRBV13 . 12 . TGTGCCAGCAGCTATGATAGGGGCGAGCAGTACTTC CASSYDRGEQYF
TRBJ2-3 TRBV4-1 TRBD2 15 . TGCGCCAGCAGCCCACCGGGACTAGGGAGAGATACGCAGTATTTT CASSPPGLGRDTQYF
TRBJ1-5 TRBV13 . 12 . TGTGCCAGCAGCTTAAGCAATCGGCCCCAGCATTTT CASSLSNRPQHF
TRBJ1-2 TRBV6-1 TRBD1 20 . TGTGCCAGCAGTGTCGTATTTGTCGGGACAGGGGGCGGAAAGGACTATGGCTACACCTTC CASSVVFVGTGGGKDYGYTF
TRBJ2-7 TRBV6-1 . 13 . TGTGCCAGCAATCAGGGGAGTGGATACGAGCAGTACTTC CASNQGSGYEQYF
TRBJ2-1 TRBV29-1 TRBD2 11 . TGCAGCGTTGCCAGGGAGGGTGAGCAGTTCTTC CSVAREGEQFF
TRBJ1-1 TRBV7-9 . 16 . TGTGCCAGCAGCTTAGCGCGGGGGGGATTGAACACTGAAGCTTTCTTT CASSLARGGLNTEAFF
TRBJ2-7 TRBV4-2 TRBD1 15 . TGTGCCAGCAGCGTAAAGGACAGGGGGTTGAGCGAGCAGTACTTC CASSVKDRGLSEQYF
TRBJ1-1 TRBV29-1 . 14 few TGCAGCGTTGAAGATGGGCAGGTGAACACTGAAGCTTTCTTT CSVEDGQVNTEAFF
TRBJ1-2 TRBV7-9 . 14 once TGTGCCAGCAGTTTAGAAGCTACAGGGTACGGCTACACCTTC CASSLEATGYGYTF
TRBJ1-1 TRBV5-1 . 16 . TGCGCCAGCAGCTTGGTTCTGGGCTCGATGAACACTGAAGCTTTCTTT CASSLVLGSMNTEAFF
TRBJ1-1 TRBV27 . 17 once TGTGCCAGCAGTTTATTCGGGGATCCCCTGGGTGGCACTGAAGCTTTCTTT CASSLFGDPLGGTEAFF
TRBJ2-7 TRBV11-2 TRBD1 14 . TGTGCCAGCAGGTTCCAGGGACAGGGTTACGAGCAGTACTTC CASRFQGQGYEQYF
TRBJ1-6 TRBV7-2 . 14 . TGTGCCAGCAGCTCCTTTGCAGTTCATTCACCCCTCCACTTT CASSSFAVHSPLHF
TRBJ2-1 TRBV11-2 TRBD2 16 . TGTGCCAGCAGCTTATTGTCGGGAGGCCCTTACAATGAGCAGTTCTTC CASSLLSGGPYNEQFF
TRBJ1-1 TRBV2 . 11 . TGTGCCAGTTACCGGGGGAACGTAGCTTTCTTT CASYRGNVAFF
TRBJ2-5 TRBV19 . 14 . TGTGCCAGTAGTATGACTGGGGGCCGGGAGACCCAGTACTTC CASSMTGGRETQYF
TRBJ1-5 TRBV30 TRBD1 13 . TGTGCCTGGAGTGTGACAGGGCGTCAGCCCCAGCATTTT CAWSVTGRQPQHF
TRBJ2-5 TRBV5-4 . 15 few TGTGCCAGCAGCTTGCCGGCTAGCGAACAAGAGACCCAGTACTTC CASSLPASEQETQYF
TRBJ2-7 TRBV29-1 TRBD2 15 few TGCAGCGTTGAAGATACGGGGACTAGCGACTACGAGCAGTACTTC CSVEDTGTSDYEQYF
TRBJ2-5 TRBV5-4 TRBD1 16 . TGTGCCAGCCGGAAGGCCTACAGGGGGAACCAAGGGACCCAGTACTTC CASRKAYRGNQGTQYF
TRBJ2-2 TRBV29-1 TRBD2 14 . TGCAGCGTTCGCCTAGCGGGAGACACCGGGGAGCTGTTTTTT CSVRLAGDTGELFF
TRBJ2-7 TRBV11-2 TRBD1 15 few TGTGCCAGCAGCTTGAGAGGTCCGACAGGGGAAGAGCAGTACTTC CASSLRGPTGEEQYF
TRBJ1-1 TRBV27 TRBD1 16 . TGTGCCAGCAGTTTTCGAAACAGGGGTCTGAGCACTGAAGCTTTCTTT CASSFRNRGLSTEAFF
TRBJ2-1 TRBV18 TRBD1 14 . TGTGCCAGCTCAGAGCAGGGGGAACCTAATGAGCAGTTCTTC CASSEQGEPNEQFF
TRBJ2-3 TRBV30 . 13 . TGTGCCTGGAGTTTTAAGGGGACAGATACGCAGTATTTT CAWSFKGTDTQYF
TRBJ2-3 TRBV7-3 . 12 . TGTGCCAGCAGTGAGGGGGCAGATACGCAGTATTTT CASSEGADTQYF